This passage covers 22 T cell receptor beta chains from one sample sequenced in a study of blood T cell repertoires in COVID-19 (dated by TCRdb to 2020 to 2022). Library preparation employed the immunoSEQ multiplex PCR assay. Entries here come from immuneACCESS through TCRdb and include only in-frame sequences with V and J called. Some clones fail to appear in such tables; in the studies checked, an unresolved V gene covers under half of the shortfall, and the cause of the remainder is unknown. For this sample there are about 270,000 clones; 80% to 90% appear just once. Jointly, the top ten make up 11% of the sample. The source material was peripheral blood. These receptors originate from a woman in her seventies with acute or convalescent COVID-19.

This clone was seen only a few times. The chain joins TRBV18 to TRBJ1-1; D not certain. The germline V gene encodes CDR1 KGHSH and CDR2 LQKENI. V was cut by 3 bases and J by 4 bases, with 18 bases left in between. The CDR3 is 16 amino acids. CDR3 in amino acids: CASSPAFSSAVTEAFF. The CDR3 bases are TGTGCCAGCTCACCGGCCTTTAGCAGTGCTGTCACTGAAGCTTTCTTT.

The V call is TRBV7-3, the J call TRBJ1-5, with D uncertain. From germline, CDR1 is SGHTA and CDR2 FQGTGA. CDR3 length equals 15 residues. V was shortened by 3 bases and J by 1 base, with 10 bases between the two germline ends. CDR3: CASSFSPESNQPQHF. CDR3 DNA: TGTGCCAGCAGCTTCTCGCCAGAAAGCAATCAGCCCCAGCATTTT. Supplemented by reference TRBV7-3 and TRBJ1-5, the full variable domain reads GAGVSQTPSNKVTEKGKYVELRCDPISGHTALYWYRQSLGQGPEFLIYFQGTGAADDSGLPNDRFFAVRPEGSVSTLKIQRTERGDSAVYLCASSFSPESNQPQHFGDGTRLSIL.

This clone appeared a few times. CDR3 residues: CAVNRGGETQYF. The CDR3 nucleotides are TGTGCCGTAAACAGGGGAGGCGAGACCCAGTACTTC. The V call is TRBV2, the J call TRBJ2-5; TRBD1 is a possible D gene (7 bases). The length of the CDR3 is 12 residues. CDR1 and CDR2 (germline): SNHLY, FYNNEI. V lost 11 bases and J lost 5, with 15 bases in between.

This chain uses TRBV25-1 with TRBJ2-1; D gene unclear. Trimming took off 5 bases at V and 8 bases at J, with 7 bases between the two ends. The CDR3 is 11 residues long. CDR1 is MGHDK and CDR2 is SYGVNS in the germline V gene. In DNA form, the CDR3 reads TGTGCCAGCAGTCTAGTGGATGAGCAGTTCTTC. Its protein product is CASSLVDEQFF.

In this sample, this clone turned up once. Other DNA sequences in this specimen translate into the identical CDR3. This CDR3 reads CASSPTGNYGYTF. CDR3 nucleotide sequence: TGCGCCAGCAGCCCAACGGGTAACTATGGCTACACCTTC. The chain couples TRBV5-1 to TRBJ1-2; D call uncertain. Germline assignment: CDR1 SGHRS and CDR2 YFSETQ. Trimming stripped 4 bases from V and 1 base from J, with 8 bases between. This CDR3 has 13 amino acids.

The chain has TRBV6-5 and TRBJ1-2, with 7 bases identical to TRBD1. The J segment lost 8 bases and the V segment lost 0 bases, leaving 9 bases of the junction unmatched. Germline V CDR1 and CDR2: MNHEY, SVGAGI. The CDR3 has 15 residues. CDR3 protein: CASSYSEDRRGGYTF. The CDR3 DNA sequence: TGTGCCAGCAGTTACTCCGAGGACAGGAGGGGCGGCTACACCTTC.

This clone was seen more than once but under ten times. This chain connects TRBV5-1 to TRBJ2-5, with 8 bases aligning to TRBD2. The germline V gene has CDR1 SGHRS and CDR2 YFSETQ. The CDR3 runs 14 residues. Germline trimming cut 4 bases from V and 4 bases from J; bases unmatched to any gene: 6. The CDR3, as DNA: TGCGCCAGCAGCCGGGAGGGGTTCGGAGAGACCCAGTACTTC. Translation gives CASSREGFGETQYF.

V gene TRBV5-8 combines with J gene TRBJ2-5; D remains ambiguous. Germline assignment: CDR1 SGHTS and CDR2 YDEGEE. The germline V and J ends were trimmed by 0 bases and 2 bases, with 11 bases remaining between them. The CDR3 totals 15 residues. Here the CDR3 reads CASSLVRQLQETQYF. DNA of the CDR3: TGTGCCAGCAGCTTGGTGCGACAACTTCAAGAGACCCAGTACTTC.

The chain couples TRBV11-2 to TRBJ1-6; D gene uncertain. Trimming removed 5 bases from V and 7 bases from J, with 12 bases in between. Germline V gene lookup returns CDR1 SGHAT and CDR2 FQNNGV. The length of the CDR3 is 14 residues. The CDR3 region has the DNA TGTGCCAGCAGCCGGACTGGGGTCAATTCACCCCTCCACTTT. Amino acid sequence: CASSRTGVNSPLHF.

The V call is TRBV20-1, the J call TRBJ1-1; D remains ambiguous. V was trimmed by 8 bases and J by 7 bases, leaving 14 bases between them. The CDR3 has 11 amino acids. The germline CDR1 and CDR2 sequences are DFQATT and SNEGSKA (reference sequence). CDR3 DNA: TGCAGTCCGGCGGCGGAAATTGAAGCTTTCTTT. Translated, it gives CSPAAEIEAFF.

On this clone: The sample holds other DNA sequences that translate to the same CDR3. The chain uses TRBV5-1 and TRBJ1-1; no definite D call. Germline CDR1 SGHRS, CDR2 YFSETQ. The CDR3 consists of 13 residues. Deletions cut 3 bases from V and 0 bases from J, with 6 bases between. Written as DNA, the CDR3 is TGCGCCAGCAGCTCCCAATTGAACACTGAAGCTTTCTTT. It encodes CASSSQLNTEAFF.

The rearrangement joins TRBV6-1 to TRBJ1-2; D is uncertain. The CDR3 loop spans 12 amino acids. CDR1 and CDR2 from the germline V gene are MNHNS and SASEGT. Trimming shortened V by 1 base and J by 7 bases, and 7 bases separated the two germline ends. Written as DNA, the CDR3 is TGTGCCAGCAGTGAAGGAGGCACTGGCTACACCTTC. Its translation is CASSEGGTGYTF.

CDR3 nucleotides: TGTGCCAGCACCCGGGACAGGGCCGAAGCTTTCTTT. Translated, it gives CASTRDRAEAFF. The chain carries TRBV6-5 and TRBJ1-1; 9 bases agree with TRBD1. CDR3 length: 12 amino acids. Unmatched junction bases numbered 5, after V lost 7 bases and J lost 8 bases. Germline V gene data show CDR1 as MNHEY and CDR2 as SVGAGI.

This chain links TRBV5-1 with TRBJ1-2; D possibly corresponds to TRBD1 (6 bases). Germline loops: CDR1 SGHRS, CDR2 YFSETQ. Trimming took 0 bases from V and 8 from J, leaving 11 bases between them. This CDR3 is 13 amino acids long. DNA of the CDR3: TGCGCCAGCAGCTTGGACAGGGCCGGCGGCTACACCTTC. Translated: CASSLDRAGGYTF.

This chain links TRBV6-5 with TRBJ2-2, with 7 bases identical to TRBD2. Per germline, CDR1 MNHEY and CDR2 SVGAGI. The junction had 4 bases not matched to a gene; V was cut back by 6 bases and J by 0 bases. CDR3 length: 15 residues. CDR3 sequence (DNA): TGTGCCAGCAGGGGGGGGACTGCGAACACCGGGGAGCTGTTTTTT. Protein sequence: CASRGGTANTGELFF.

J is TRBJ2-7 and V is TRBV19, with D tentatively TRBD2 (7 bases). The germline V gene encodes CDR1 LNHDA and CDR2 SQIVND (reference sequence). V shed 3 bases and J shed 6 bases, with 18 bases lying between them. The CDR3 contains 15 residues. CDR3 DNA sequence: TGTGCCAGTAGTATGAGGGGGGGACGCCGCGGCGAGCAGTACTTC. It translates to CASSMRGGRRGEQYF.

The V call is TRBV24-1, the J call TRBJ2-3; no reliable D call. V dropped 9 bases and J dropped 2 bases, with 8 bases sitting between them. Germline V gene lookup returns CDR1 KGHDR and CDR2 SFDVKD. The CDR3 runs 12 residues. The DNA of the CDR3 is TGTGCCACCGAAGCACCCACAGATACGCAGTATTTT. As protein: CATEAPTDTQYF.

The V and J genes are TRBV12-3 or TRBV12-4 and TRBJ2-7, with D tentatively TRBD2 (5 bases). The CDR3 totals 13 residues. V lost 1 base and J lost 6, with 10 bases in between. The CDR3 nucleotides are TGTGCCAGCAGTTTAGTCCTAGCAGGCGAGCAGTACTTC. This sequence encodes CASSLVLAGEQYF.

The V call is TRBV2, the J call TRBJ1-2; the D is unclear. The CDR3 runs 15 residues. Germline V CDR1 and CDR2: SNHLY, FYNNEI. V lost 4 bases, J lost 8 bases, and 20 bases lay in between. DNA for the CDR3: TGTGCCAGCAGTGTAAAGAGGGAGGGTGTGAAAGGCTACACCTTC. This encodes CASSVKREGVKGYTF.

The chain joins TRBV18 to TRBJ2-2, with D hard to call. Germline CDR1 is KGHSH and CDR2 is LQKENI. CDR3 length equals 15 residues. V dropped 3 bases and J dropped 0 bases, with 8 bases sitting between them. The CDR3 coding sequence is TGTGCCAGCTCACCGACGAGGTCGAACACCGGGGAGCTGTTTTTT. Translating it yields CASSPTRSNTGELFF.

The V gene is TRBV7-9, the J gene TRBJ2-2; D is ambiguous. V lost 5 bases and J 6 bases, leaving 16 bases between the germline ends. This CDR3 spans 15 amino acids. Germline CDR1 and CDR2: SEHNR and FQNEAQ (reference sequence). The CDR3 protein is CASSLLGGFAGELFF. The DNA of the CDR3 is TGTGCCAGCAGCCTCCTCGGTGGTTTCGCCGGGGAGCTGTTTTTT.

V is TRBV12-3 or TRBV12-4 and J is TRBJ1-4; possible D gene TRBD1, 5 bases. This CDR3 comprises 13 residues. V lost 6 bases and J 7 bases, leaving 12 bases between the germline ends. The CDR3 DNA sequence: TGTGCCAGCAGCCTTTGGGGGGTTGAAAAACTGTTTTTT. This translates into CASSLWGVEKLFF.